The rows below give T cell receptor beta chains drawn from one sample of a study of shared clonotypes between healthy human individuals. The repertoire was sequenced with immunoSEQ multiplex PCR; TCRdb's copy has only in-frame clones and lacks some. The table has hundreds of thousands of clones, around two thirds seen once; the top ten hold over 1.5%. The sequencing sample was made of memory CD4+ T cells sorted from blood. Receptors were obtained from a woman aged 25-40 years in good health. CDR3s include the opening cysteine and the closing phenylalanine or tryptophan. Each record gives: D gene, J gene, clone size, V gene, CDR3 protein, CDR3 DNA. D genes are given only for firm matches. Some rows mark clone size as missing; the rest say once, few, many or name a class of expanded clone.

d_gene: TRBD2; j_gene: TRBJ2-7; abundance: NA; v_gene: TRBV19; CDR3aa: CASSRGLAGASEQYF; CDR3nt: TGTGCCAGTAGTAGAGGACTAGCGGGAGCTTCCGAGCAGTACTTC
d_gene: TRBD2; j_gene: TRBJ2-1; abundance: NA; v_gene: TRBV9; CDR3aa: CASSVTSGRAYNEQFF; CDR3nt: TGTGCCAGCAGCGTGACTAGCGGGAGGGCCTACAATGAGCAGTTCTTC
d_gene: NA; j_gene: TRBJ2-3; abundance: NA; v_gene: TRBV5-1; CDR3aa: CASSLRLAPSTDTQYF; CDR3nt: TGCGCCAGCAGCTTAAGGCTAGCGCCTAGCACAGATACGCAGTATTTT
d_gene: NA; j_gene: TRBJ1-4; abundance: NA; v_gene: TRBV5-1; CDR3aa: CASSPMMDGEKLFF; CDR3nt: TGCGCCAGCAGCCCCATGATGGACGGAGAAAAACTGTTTTTT
d_gene: NA; j_gene: TRBJ2-7; abundance: NA; v_gene: TRBV27; CDR3aa: CASSFSRGFSYEQYF; CDR3nt: TGTGCCAGCAGTTTTTCCCGGGGCTTCTCCTACGAGCAGTACTTC
d_gene: NA; j_gene: TRBJ2-2; abundance: NA; v_gene: TRBV2; CDR3aa: CASISDVGGELFF; CDR3nt: TGTGCCAGCATCTCAGATGTGGGCGGGGAACTGTTTTTT
d_gene: NA; j_gene: TRBJ2-2; abundance: NA; v_gene: TRBV11-2; CDR3aa: CASSLEVTGELFF; CDR3nt: TGTGCCAGCAGCTTAGAAGTCACCGGGGAGCTGTTTTTT
d_gene: NA; j_gene: TRBJ2-5; abundance: NA; v_gene: TRBV4-1; CDR3aa: CASSQVQGRETQYF; CDR3nt: TGCGCCAGCAGCCAAGTGCAGGGACGAGAGACCCAGTACTTC
d_gene: TRBD1; j_gene: TRBJ1-2; abundance: many; v_gene: TRBV6-1; CDR3aa: CAIQAGQTHNYGYTF; CDR3nt: TGTGCCATTCAGGCGGGACAGACGCATAACTATGGCTACACCTTC
d_gene: NA; j_gene: TRBJ2-7; abundance: many; v_gene: TRBV4-2; CDR3aa: CASSQDVSGTYEQYF; CDR3nt: TGTGCCAGCAGCCAAGATGTGAGCGGCACCTACGAGCAGTACTTC
d_gene: NA; j_gene: TRBJ2-7; abundance: NA; v_gene: TRBV30; CDR3aa: CAWSVGAPQYF; CDR3nt: TGTGCCTGGAGTGTCGGGGCCCCGCAGTACTTC
d_gene: TRBD2; j_gene: TRBJ2-1; abundance: NA; v_gene: TRBV5-5; CDR3aa: CASSFGTSGNNEQFF; CDR3nt: TGTGCCAGCAGCTTCGGTACTAGCGGTAACAATGAGCAGTTCTTC
d_gene: TRBD2; j_gene: TRBJ2-7; abundance: NA; v_gene: TRBV30; CDR3aa: CAWSVNGRGYEQYF; CDR3nt: TGTGCCTGGAGTGTAAACGGGAGGGGGTACGAGCAGTACTTC
d_gene: TRBD1; j_gene: TRBJ1-2; abundance: once; v_gene: TRBV5-6; CDR3aa: CASSFRQGSYGYTF; CDR3nt: TGTGCCAGCAGCTTCCGACAGGGGAGCTATGGCTACACCTTC
d_gene: NA; j_gene: TRBJ2-7; abundance: few; v_gene: TRBV28; CDR3aa: CASSLYRADLSYEQYF; CDR3nt: TGTGCCAGCAGTTTATATCGCGCAGACCTATCCTACGAGCAGTACTTC
d_gene: NA; j_gene: TRBJ2-2; abundance: NA; v_gene: TRBV9; CDR3aa: CASSPTRGQGYFRGGELFF; CDR3nt: TGTGCCAGCAGCCCAACGAGAGGGCAGGGTTATTTCCGGGGAGGGGAGCTGTTTTTT
d_gene: NA; j_gene: TRBJ2-1; abundance: NA; v_gene: TRBV7-2; CDR3aa: CASSPMTSSSEQFF; CDR3nt: TGTGCCAGCAGCCCGATGACGAGCAGTAGTGAGCAGTTCTTC
d_gene: TRBD1; j_gene: TRBJ2-6; abundance: NA; v_gene: TRBV7-8; CDR3aa: CASSPGERRDSYFAGANVLTF; CDR3nt: TGTGCCAGCAGCCCCGGAGAACGCAGGGACAGCTATTTCGCTGGGGCCAACGTCCTGACTTTC
d_gene: NA; j_gene: TRBJ1-1; abundance: NA; v_gene: TRBV28; CDR3aa: CASSSTAMNTEAFF; CDR3nt: TGTGCCAGCAGTTCGACAGCGATGAACACTGAAGCTTTCTTT
d_gene: NA; j_gene: TRBJ2-1; abundance: NA; v_gene: TRBV4-2; CDR3aa: CASSQGGTYNEQFF; CDR3nt: TGTGCCAGCAGCCAAGGGGGTACCTACAATGAGCAGTTCTTC
d_gene: NA; j_gene: TRBJ1-2; abundance: few; v_gene: TRBV7-3; CDR3aa: CASSLNPQGPANYGYTF; CDR3nt: TGTGCCAGCAGCTTAAATCCGCAGGGCCCAGCTAACTATGGCTACACCTTC
d_gene: NA; j_gene: TRBJ1-1; abundance: NA; v_gene: TRBV28; CDR3aa: CASSPPQGRSLGVKSMAFF; CDR3nt: TGTGCCAGCAGTCCGCCACAGGGACGATCCCTCGGGGTAAAGTCGATGGCTTTCTTT
d_gene: NA; j_gene: TRBJ2-2; abundance: NA; v_gene: TRBV4-1; CDR3aa: CASSQGFGGNTGELFF; CDR3nt: TGCGCCAGCAGCCAAGGGTTCGGGGGGAACACCGGGGAGCTGTTTTTT
d_gene: NA; j_gene: TRBJ1-1; abundance: NA; v_gene: TRBV11-2; CDR3aa: CASRYGGMNTEAFF; CDR3nt: TGTGCCAGCAGGTACGGGGGCATGAACACTGAAGCTTTCTTT
d_gene: NA; j_gene: TRBJ2-3; abundance: NA; v_gene: TRBV5-1; CDR3aa: CASSLASGKGTDTQYF; CDR3nt: TGCGCCAGCAGCTTGGCCTCAGGGAAAGGCACAGATACGCAGTATTTT
d_gene: TRBD1; j_gene: TRBJ2-5; abundance: once; v_gene: TRBV11-2; CDR3aa: CASSPVGQVETQYF; CDR3nt: TGTGCCAGCAGCCCTGTAGGACAGGTTGAGACCCAGTACTTC
d_gene: TRBD2; j_gene: TRBJ2-7; abundance: NA; v_gene: TRBV7-9; CDR3aa: CASSRTSGAYEQYF; CDR3nt: TGTGCCAGCAGCCGGACTAGCGGAGCTTACGAGCAGTACTTC
d_gene: TRBD1; j_gene: TRBJ2-5; abundance: NA; v_gene: TRBV5-1; CDR3aa: CASSGGTAQETQYF; CDR3nt: TGCGCCAGCAGCGGTGGGACAGCCCAAGAGACCCAGTACTTC
d_gene: NA; j_gene: TRBJ2-7; abundance: few; v_gene: TRBV14; CDR3aa: CASSQATGSYEQYF; CDR3nt: TGTGCCAGCAGCCAAGCGACGGGGTCCTACGAGCAGTACTTC
d_gene: NA; j_gene: TRBJ1-2; abundance: NA; v_gene: TRBV27; CDR3aa: CASSPRGVYGYTF; CDR3nt: TGTGCCAGCAGTCCGAGGGGGGTCTATGGCTACACCTTC
d_gene: NA; j_gene: TRBJ2-3; abundance: NA; v_gene: TRBV7-8; CDR3aa: CASSSQEGTDTQYF; CDR3nt: TGTGCCAGCAGCTCTCAGGAGGGAACAGATACGCAGTATTTT
d_gene: NA; j_gene: TRBJ2-7; abundance: NA; v_gene: TRBV28; CDR3aa: CASSPGPYEQYF; CDR3nt: TGTGCCAGCAGTCCCGGACCCTACGAGCAGTACTTC
d_gene: NA; j_gene: TRBJ2-2; abundance: NA; v_gene: TRBV19; CDR3aa: CASNRGGTGELFF; CDR3nt: TGTGCCAGTAACAGGGGGGGCACCGGGGAGCTGTTTTTT
d_gene: NA; j_gene: TRBJ2-7; abundance: NA; v_gene: TRBV11-3; CDR3aa: CASSLYSGGGYEQYF; CDR3nt: TGTGCCAGCAGCTTATACAGCGGAGGTGGCTACGAGCAGTACTTC
d_gene: NA; j_gene: TRBJ2-1; abundance: NA; v_gene: TRBV29-1; CDR3aa: CSVGWQDNEQFF; CDR3nt: TGCAGCGTTGGGTGGCAGGACAATGAGCAGTTCTTC
d_gene: TRBD2; j_gene: TRBJ2-7; abundance: many; v_gene: TRBV27; CDR3aa: CASSSLPSGTRYF; CDR3nt: TGTGCCAGCAGTTCCCTACCTTCCGGGACTAGGTACTTC
d_gene: NA; j_gene: TRBJ1-5; abundance: NA; v_gene: TRBV6-1; CDR3aa: CASSGLGFNQPQHF; CDR3nt: TGTGCCAGCAGTGGGTTGGGGTTTAATCAGCCCCAGCATTTT
d_gene: TRBD1; j_gene: TRBJ2-5; abundance: few; v_gene: TRBV5-1; CDR3aa: CASSLTGGAETQYF; CDR3nt: TGCGCCAGCAGCTTAACAGGGGGAGCGGAGACCCAGTACTTC
d_gene: NA; j_gene: TRBJ1-1; abundance: NA; v_gene: TRBV5-1; CDR3aa: CASRVAAEAFF; CDR3nt: TGCGCCAGTAGGGTGGCTGCTGAAGCTTTCTTT
d_gene: NA; j_gene: TRBJ2-3; abundance: NA; v_gene: TRBV4-1; CDR3aa: CASSQGWSGASTDTQYF; CDR3nt: TGCGCCAGCAGCCAAGGGTGGTCGGGAGCGAGCACAGATACGCAGTATTTT
d_gene: NA; j_gene: TRBJ2-7; abundance: NA; v_gene: TRBV30; CDR3aa: CAWARARGAYEQYF; CDR3nt: TGTGCCTGGGCACGCGCCAGGGGCGCTTACGAGCAGTACTTC
d_gene: NA; j_gene: TRBJ1-2; abundance: NA; v_gene: TRBV6-5; CDR3aa: CASRPPGLLYGYTF; CDR3nt: TGTGCCAGCAGACCTCCGGGGTTGCTCTATGGCTACACCTTC
d_gene: NA; j_gene: TRBJ2-1; abundance: NA; v_gene: TRBV9; CDR3aa: CASSPTGARVYNEQFF; CDR3nt: TGTGCCAGCAGCCCGACGGGGGCGCGGGTATACAATGAGCAGTTCTTC